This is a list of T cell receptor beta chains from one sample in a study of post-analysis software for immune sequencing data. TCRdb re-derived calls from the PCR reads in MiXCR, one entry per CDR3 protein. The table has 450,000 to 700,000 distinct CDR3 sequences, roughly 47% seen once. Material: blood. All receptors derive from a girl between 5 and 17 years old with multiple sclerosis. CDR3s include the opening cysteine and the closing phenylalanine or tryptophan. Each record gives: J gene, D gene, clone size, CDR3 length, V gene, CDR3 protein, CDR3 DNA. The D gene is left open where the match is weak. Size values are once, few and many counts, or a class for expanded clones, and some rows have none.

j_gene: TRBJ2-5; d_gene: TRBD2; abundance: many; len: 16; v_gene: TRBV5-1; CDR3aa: CASSLASSGGVETQYF; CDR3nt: TGCGCCAGCAGCTTGGCTTCTAGCGGGGGTGTGGAGACCCAGTACTTC
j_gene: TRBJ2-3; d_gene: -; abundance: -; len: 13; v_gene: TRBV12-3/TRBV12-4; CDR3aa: CASSRLSTDVQYF; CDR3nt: TGTGCCAGCAGCCGCCTGAGCACAGATGTGCAATATTTT
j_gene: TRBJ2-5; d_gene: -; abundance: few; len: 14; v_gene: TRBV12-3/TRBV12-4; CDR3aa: CASSPSGQGETQYF; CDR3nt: TGTGCCAGCAGTCCGTCAGGGCAAGGAGAGACCCAGTACTTC
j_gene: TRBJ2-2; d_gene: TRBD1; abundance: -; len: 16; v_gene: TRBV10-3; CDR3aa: CAISERDRGNTGELFF; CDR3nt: TGTGCCATCAGTGAAAGGGACAGAGGGAACACCGGGGAGCTGTTTTTT
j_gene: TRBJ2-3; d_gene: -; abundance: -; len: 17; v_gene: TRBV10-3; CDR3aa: CAIRRQGAGFSTDTQYF; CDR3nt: TGTGCCATCAGAAGACAGGGTGCGGGATTTAGCACAGATACGCAGTATTTT
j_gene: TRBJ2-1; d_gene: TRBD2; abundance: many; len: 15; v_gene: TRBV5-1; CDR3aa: CASSPPSGPRNEQFF; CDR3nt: TGCGCCAGCAGCCCACCTAGCGGGCCCAGGAATGAGCAGTTCTTC
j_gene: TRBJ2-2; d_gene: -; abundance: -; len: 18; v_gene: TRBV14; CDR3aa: CASSPGPYRGVDTGELFF; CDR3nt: TGTGCCAGCAGCCCTGGGCCCTACCGAGGAGTGGACACCGGGGAGCTGTTTTTT
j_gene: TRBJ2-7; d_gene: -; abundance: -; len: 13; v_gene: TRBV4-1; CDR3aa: CASSSSHHYEQYF; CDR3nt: TGCGCCAGCAGCTCGTCACATCACTACGAGCAGTACTTC
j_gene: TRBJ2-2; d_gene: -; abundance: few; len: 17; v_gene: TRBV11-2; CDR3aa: CASSDRGGSGYTGELFF; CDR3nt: TGTGCCAGCAGCGATCGGGGAGGTAGCGGATACACCGGGGAGCTGTTTTTT
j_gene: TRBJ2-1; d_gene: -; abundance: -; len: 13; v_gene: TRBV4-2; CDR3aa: CASSPDPRGEQFF; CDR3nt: TGTGCCAGCAGCCCGGACCCTAGAGGTGAGCAGTTCTTC
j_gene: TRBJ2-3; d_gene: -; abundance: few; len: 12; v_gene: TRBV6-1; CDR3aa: CASTWGTDTQYF; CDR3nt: TGTGCCAGCACTTGGGGCACAGATACGCAGTATTTT
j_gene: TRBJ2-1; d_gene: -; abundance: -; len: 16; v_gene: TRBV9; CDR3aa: CASSVAQGSRYNEQFF; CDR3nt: TGTGCCAGCAGCGTAGCTCAGGGGTCGCGGTACAATGAGCAGTTCTTC
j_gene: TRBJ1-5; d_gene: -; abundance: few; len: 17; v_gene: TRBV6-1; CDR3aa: CASSEAWGGISNQPQHF; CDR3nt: TGTGCCAGCAGTGAAGCTTGGGGTGGGATAAGCAATCAGCCCCAGCATTTT
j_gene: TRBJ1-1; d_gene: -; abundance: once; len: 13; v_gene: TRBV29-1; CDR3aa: CSGARVLNTEAFF; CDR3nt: TGCAGCGGCGCCAGGGTCCTGAACACTGAAGCTTTCTTT
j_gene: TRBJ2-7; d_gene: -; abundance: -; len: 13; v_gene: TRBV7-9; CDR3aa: CASSYRYSYEQYF; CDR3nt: TGTGCCAGCAGCTACAGATACTCCTACGAGCAGTACTTC
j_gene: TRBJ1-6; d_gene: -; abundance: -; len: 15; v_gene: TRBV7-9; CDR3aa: CASSLDGIRHSPLHF; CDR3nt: TGTGCCAGCAGCTTAGATGGGATCCGGCATTCACCTCTCCACTTT
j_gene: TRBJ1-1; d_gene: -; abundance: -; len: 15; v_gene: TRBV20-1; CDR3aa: CSAPIAGPSNTEAFF; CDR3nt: TGCAGTGCTCCGATCGCCGGGCCATCGAACACTGAAGCTTTCTTT
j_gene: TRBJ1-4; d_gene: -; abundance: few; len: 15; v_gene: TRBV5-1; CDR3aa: CASSPDLTGGEKLFF; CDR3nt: TGCGCCAGCAGCCCAGATCTCACGGGAGGAGAAAAACTGTTTTTT